This T cell receptor (beta chain) was sequenced for a study of blood T cells in healthy people across ages. Comments on this clonotype: Its antigen is not known. One junction end disagrees with the germline gene, perhaps due to a read error.

In germline, CDR1 is SGDLS, CDR2 YYNGEE. The CDR3 spans 15 residues. Study observations and caveats: Estimates of total diversity, which came from one million sequenced T cells, were considered to be underestimates.

The donors, all healthy, were Caucasians living in Russia, aged about 6 to 90. The second PCR ran about 6 to 12 cycles with a sample-barcoded 5' primer and J-beta primers. Using its own MiXCR run on the 5' RACE reads, TCRdb lists one record per CDR3 protein. The data contain over 950,000 distinct CDR3 sequences, 45% to 60% of them seen just once; the ten biggest clones take up about 20%. The clonotype originates from an older woman in good health. J is TRBJ1-1 and V is TRBV9, with 8 bases fitting TRBD1. Sequencing used blood. The CDR3 region is CASSSRGQANTETFF. The CDR3 DNA reads as TGTGCCAGCAGCTCCCGGGGACAGGCGAACACTGAAACTTTCTTT.